This entry concerns a single TCR beta chain. What it binds is unknown. Every single patient, without exception, relapsed after autologous stem cell transplantation, and brentuximab vedotin exposure varied. TCRdb keeps only in-frame clones here, not all; method: immunoSEQ multiplex PCR. The table lists approximately 59,000 clones, around 93% of them singletons. This sample was included in a study of PD-1 blockade in classical Hodgkin lymphoma. Study results and limitations: Newly diagnosed patients had baseline TCR diversity that was reportedly lower than that of healthy donors.

The CDR3 length is 16 residues. V lost 5 bases and J 2 bases, leaving 18 bases between the germline ends. The germline gives CDR1 SEHNR, CDR2 FQNEAQ (reference sequence). The source of this sequence is a human donor with classical Hodgkin lymphoma. This sample comprised peripheral blood mononuclear cells (PBMCs), obtained before the second cycle of nivolumab. This sequence joins TRBV7-9 and TRBJ2-5; D may be TRBD1 (6 bases). CDR3 nucleotide sequence: TGTGCCAGCAGCCCAGAACAGGGACCCTTACAAGAGACCCAGTACTTC. Residues: CASSPEQGPLQETQYF.